This T cell receptor beta chain was captured by sequencing in a study of T-cell reconstitution after alpha-beta-depleted transplantation in children. Construction of the TCRbeta library involved unique molecular identifiers. TCRdb reanalysed the PCR reads using MiXCR and keeps one entry per CDR3 protein. The data show approximately 390,000 distinct CDR3 sequences, with roughly a tenth seen just once and roughly 5% held by the top ten. The V end was cut by 7 bases, the J end by 3 bases, with 13 bases between. The CDR3 runs 13 residues. CDR1 and CDR2 (germline): SEHNR, FQNEAQ (reference sequence). This clonotype has more than one count but fewer than ten.

This sequence originates from a human donor who donated a stem cell graft to a child with acute myeloid leukemia. J is TRBJ2-7 and V is TRBV7-9, with a weak D call TRBD1 (6 bases). Sequencing was performed on PBMCs from the stem cell graft donor, taken from the stem cell graft. The DNA for the CDR3 is TGTGCCAGCACCGACGACAGGAGCTACGAGCAGTACTTC. Translating gives CASTDDRSYEQYF.